The 22 T cell receptor beta chains below were found in one sample sequenced in a study of blood T cells in healthy people across ages. Together with a sample-barcoded 5' primer, a J-beta primer mix was included in a second PCR lasting about 7 to 11 cycles. TCRdb redid the calling of the 5' RACE reads with MiXCR, one entry per CDR3 protein. In the table there are more than 700,000 distinct CDR3 sequences, 46% of which are singletons. The specimen was blood. These receptors all come from a man at least 80 years old in good health.

The chain couples TRBV28 to TRBJ1-5; D is perhaps TRBD1 (5 bases). Germline-derived CDR1 and CDR2 are MDHEN and SYDVKM. V was clipped by 2 bases and J by 5 bases, with 10 bases between them. The CDR3 runs to 14 residues. This CDR3 reads CASSLTLGDQPQHF. The CDR3 DNA follows: TGTGCCAGCAGTTTAACCTTGGGGGATCAGCCCCAGCATTTT.

The genes are TRBV28 and TRBJ2-5; 7 nucleotides match TRBD2. V lost 3 bases and J lost 7; bases outside the gene matches: 11. Germline V lookup: CDR1 MDHEN, CDR2 SYDVKM. This CDR3 has 15 residues. The CDR3 nucleotides are TGTGCCAGCAGTTTGGCTAGCGGTCGGTTTGGGACCCAGTACTTC. Translated, it gives CASSLASGRFGTQYF.

This clonotype was counted at least ten times. This chain connects TRBV10-3 to TRBJ1-2; TRBD1 agrees at 9 bases. Germline trimming cut 2 bases from V and 6 bases from J; bases unmatched to any gene: 4. The CDR3 runs 14 residues. CDR1 and CDR2 from the germline V gene are ENHRY and SYGVKD. CDR3 coding DNA: TGTGCCATCAGTGAGGGACAGGGGTCGGATGGCTACACCTTC. Encoded protein: CAISEGQGSDGYTF.

This clonotype was observed a few times. V usage is TRBV13 and J usage is TRBJ1-2; 10 bases map to TRBD1. J gave up 6 bases and V 3 bases, and 7 bases lay outside the gene matches. Germline lookup yields CDR1 PRHDT and CDR2 FYEKMQ (reference sequence). The CDR3 is 15 amino acids. The CDR3 coding sequence is TGTGCCAGCAGCTTTAATCGCGGGACAGGGGATGGCTACACCTTC. Protein sequence: CASSFNRGTGDGYTF.

This clonotype was seen at least ten times. The rearrangement uses TRBV24-1 and TRBJ2-1; 8 bases match TRBD2. CDR1 KGHDR and CDR2 SFDVKD come from the germline V gene. The CDR3 runs 14 residues. V shed 6 bases and J 7 bases; nucleotides not matched to a gene: 7. The CDR3 protein is CATSQSGSNNEQFF. The DNA of the CDR3 is TGTGCCACCAGTCAAAGCGGGAGTAATAATGAGCAGTTCTTC.

This clonotype was detected a few times. The chain uses TRBV7-3 and TRBJ1-1; D not certain. Trimming took 5 bases from V and 9 from J, leaving 19 bases between them. Germline lookup yields CDR1 SGHTA and CDR2 FQGTGA. This CDR3 is 14 amino acids long. The CDR3, as DNA: TGTGCCAGCAGCCCATCGAGCCGGGCGGCACAAGCTTTCTTT. This encodes CASSPSSRAAQAFF.

CDR3 in DNA: TGCAGTGCTGAGCTAGCGGGAGATAGCACAGATACGCAGTATTTT. Translated: CSAELAGDSTDTQYF. J is TRBJ2-3 and V is TRBV20-1; 10 bases line up with TRBD2. With 5 bases clipped from V and 0 bases from J, the junction kept 5 bases outside the gene matches. Germline assignment: CDR1 DFQATT and CDR2 SNEGSKA (reference sequence). The CDR3 has 15 amino acids.

This clonotype has more than one count but fewer than ten. The chain carries TRBV29-1 and TRBJ2-3; 10 bases align to TRBD2. CDR1 and CDR2 from the germline V gene are SQVTM and ANQGSEA. After removal of 6 bases from V and 1 base from J, the junction contained 4 bases not matched to a gene. The CDR3 has 14 amino acids. CDR3 sequence reads: CSVTGLAGTDTQYF. Written as DNA, the CDR3 is TGCAGCGTAACAGGACTAGCGGGCACAGATACGCAGTATTTT.

In its sample, this clonotype was seen many times. V is TRBV7-2 and J is TRBJ2-1, with 9 bases identical to TRBD1. With 4 bases clipped from V and 6 bases from J, the junction kept 13 bases outside the gene matches. The length of the CDR3 is 17 residues. CDR1 SGHTA and CDR2 FQGNSA come from the germline V gene. The CDR3 is CASSSTTGTGSRNEQFF. The CDR3 region has the DNA TGTGCCAGCAGCTCAACTACCGGGACAGGGTCGCGCAATGAGCAGTTCTTC. Filled out from reference TRBV7-2 and TRBJ2-1, the complete variable domain reads GAGVSQSPSNKVTEKGKDVELRCDPISGHTALYWYRQSLGQGLEFLIYFQGNSAPDKSGLPSDRFSAERTGGSVSTLTIQRTQQEDSAVYLCASSSTTGTGSRNEQFFGPGTRLTVL.

Points on this clonotype: A much larger clone sits a single nucleotide away, making a read error possible. The chain links TRBV7-2 to TRBJ1-2, with 7 nucleotides matching TRBD1. The CDR3 length is 18 residues. In germline, CDR1 is SGHTA, CDR2 FQGNSA. V trimming: 7 bases; J trimming: 2 bases; junction bases outside the gene matches: 19. Written as DNA, the CDR3 is TGTGCCAGCACGTACCGAGGGGGCCTGAGAGGCATAAACTATGGCTACACCTTC. Its translation: CASTYRGGLRGINYGYTF. Combining the CDR3 with reference TRBV7-2 and TRBJ1-2 gives the whole variable domain GAGVSQSPSNKVTEKGKDVELRCDPISGHTALYWYRQSLGQGLEFLIYFQGNSAPDKSGLPSDRFSAERTGGSVSTLTIQRTQQEDSAVYLCASTYRGGLRGINYGYTFGSGTRLTVV.

Concerning this clonotype: A clone one base away is much larger, so this may be a read error. V gene TRBV9 combines with J gene TRBJ1-2, with D tentatively TRBD1 (5 bases). The CDR3 extends over 14 amino acids. Trimming removed 3 bases from V and 2 bases from J, with 11 bases in between. CDR1 SGDLS and CDR2 YYNGEE come from the germline V gene. CDR3 in DNA: TGTGCCAGCAGCGCAGTAGGGACCAACTATGGCTACACCTTC. Protein: CASSAVGTNYGYTF.

The genes are TRBV15 and TRBJ2-7; D is perhaps TRBD1 (6 bases). Trimming took off 8 bases at V and 0 bases at J, with 14 bases between the two ends. Per the germline V gene, CDR1 is LNHNV and CDR2 is YYDKDF (reference sequence). The CDR3 spans 14 residues. CDR3 amino acids: CATGRRQASYEQYF. For the CDR3, the DNA is TGTGCCACCGGTCGAAGACAGGCCTCCTACGAGCAGTACTTC.

This chain uses TRBV7-2 with TRBJ2-7; TRBD2 matches 10 bases. The J segment lost 1 base and the V segment lost 0 bases, leaving 15 bases of the junction unmatched. CDR1 is SGHTA, CDR2 FQGNSA, per germline. This CDR3 contains 20 residues. CDR3: CASSLATSGPQRWRSYEQYF. The CDR3 DNA follows: TGTGCCAGCAGCTTAGCGACTAGCGGGCCTCAAAGATGGAGGTCCTACGAGCAGTACTTC.

J is TRBJ2-2 and V is TRBV5-1, with TRBD1 matching over 11 bases. The junction had 12 bases not matched to a gene; V was cut back by 2 bases and J by 6 bases. CDR3 size: 18 residues. Germline V gene sequence: CDR1 SGHRS, CDR2 YFSETQ. The CDR3 is CASSLQAGTGGLAGELFF. Written as DNA, the CDR3 is TGCGCCAGCAGCTTACAAGCCGGGACAGGGGGGCTTGCCGGGGAGCTGTTTTTT.

With respect to this clonotype: This clone may be a read error of a much larger clone one base away. J is TRBJ1-2 and V is TRBV2; weak D call: TRBD1 (5 bases). The germline gives CDR1 SNHLY, CDR2 FYNNEI. The CDR3 is 14 residues long. The CDR3 loop is CAISVDISHAGYTF. The CDR3 DNA follows: TGTGCCATCAGTGTGGACATCTCGCACGCTGGCTACACCTTC.

Of note for this clonotype: A much larger clone lies a single base off, so this may be a read error. The gene calls are TRBV15 and TRBJ1-5; D is perhaps TRBD1 (6 bases). The CDR3 covers 17 residues. Germline V lookup: CDR1 LNHNV, CDR2 YYDKDF (reference sequence). The CDR3 coding sequence is TGTGCCACCAGCAGAGATGCGGGGCAGGGGAGGAATCGGCCCCAGCATTTT. Translation gives CATSRDAGQGRNRPQHF.

The chain joins TRBV27 to TRBJ2-5; D uncertain. This CDR3 contains 14 residues. V was trimmed by 0 bases and J by 2 bases, leaving 7 bases between them. The germline V gene has CDR1 MNHEY and CDR2 SMNVEV (reference sequence). CDR3 in amino acids: CASSLSPEQETQYF. CDR3 nucleotides: TGTGCCAGCAGTTTATCGCCAGAACAAGAGACCCAGTACTTC.

There are a few counts of this clonotype. The genes are TRBV25-1 and TRBJ1-6; 9 bases align to TRBD1. J gave up 5 bases and V 1 base, and 3 bases lay outside the gene matches. Looked up from germline, CDR1 is MGHDK and CDR2 is SYGVNS. There are 16 residues in the CDR3. CDR3 in amino acids: CASSEWRTGDNSPLHF. Written as DNA, the CDR3 is TGTGCCAGCAGTGAATGGAGGACAGGGGATAATTCACCCCTCCACTTT.

This clonotype was counted a few times. CDR3 in amino acids: CASSNLVGDGEQYF. CDR3 bases: TGTGCCAGCAGCAATCTAGTGGGGGACGGCGAGCAGTACTTC. The chain links TRBV7-2 to TRBJ2-5; D possibly matches TRBD1 or TRBD2 (5 bases each). The DNA end is a closer match to TRBJ2-7, so the J assignment may be wrong. The CDR3 extends over 14 amino acids. Germline V gives CDR1 SGHTA, CDR2 FQGNSA.

This clonotype was recorded a few times. V gene TRBV6-2 or TRBV6-3 combines with J gene TRBJ2-7, with 12 bases aligning to TRBD2. The germline gives CDR1 MNHEY, CDR2 SVGEGT. Germline trimming cut 10 bases from V and 6 bases from J; bases unmatched to any gene: 22. The CDR3 runs to 18 residues. The CDR3 nucleotides are TGTGCCACCTTATCGGGACTAGCGGGTCCTTACGGTCGGGGCGAGCAGTACTTC. This encodes CATLSGLAGPYGRGEQYF.

This clonotype was seen a few times. The J gene is TRBJ2-3, the V gene TRBV30; D perhaps matches TRBD2 (6 bases). Germline CDR1 and CDR2: GTSNPN and SVGIG (reference sequence). The CDR3 covers 16 residues. The V end was cut by 1 base, the J end by 3 bases, with 17 bases between. The chain's CDR3 is CAWSATRRGGTDTQYF. CDR3 coding DNA: TGTGCCTGGAGTGCTACCCGGAGGGGAGGAACAGATACGCAGTATTTT.

The table lists this clonotype with a few counts. J is TRBJ2-3 and V is TRBV7-6; TRBD1 matches at 8 bases. The V gene's germline CDR1 is SGHVS and CDR2 FNYEAQ. The CDR3 is 13 residues long. J gave up 6 bases and V 5 bases, and 4 bases lay outside the gene matches. The CDR3 DNA sequence: TGTGCCAGCAGCCAGACAGGGGCCGATACGCAGTATTTT. Translation gives CASSQTGADTQYF.